The 8 T cell receptor beta chains below come from one sample, sequenced in a study of blood T cell repertoires in COVID-19. The table came from immunoSEQ multiplex PCR; TCRdb's copy has only in-frame clones and leaves some out. Here the sample spans 62,000 or so clones, more than 65% being singletons. Sample: peripheral blood. The receptor set was obtained from a human donor in a cohort sampled during active COVID-19.

V gene TRBV7-9 combines with J gene TRBJ2-3; D gene ambiguous. The CDR3 totals 14 residues. The V end lost 2 bases, the J end lost 2 bases, and 8 bases lay between the germline ends. Germline loops: CDR1 SEHNR, CDR2 FQNEAQ (reference sequence). CDR3 sequence reads: CASSLNYPTDTQYF. The CDR3 bases are TGTGCCAGCAGCTTAAACTACCCCACAGATACGCAGTATTTT.

The chain combines TRBV9 with TRBJ2-5; D is perhaps TRBD2 (7 bases). Germline values: CDR1 SGDLS, CDR2 YYNGEE. The CDR3 is 15 residues long. Trimming stripped 9 bases from V and 4 bases from J, with 22 bases between. The chain's CDR3 is CAIRWGGRSAETQYF. The CDR3 DNA follows: TGTGCCATTAGATGGGGGGGCCGATCGGCAGAGACCCAGTACTTC.

The chain uses TRBV5-4 and TRBJ1-6; tentative D call: TRBD1 (6 bases). Germline CDR1 is SGHNT and CDR2 is YYREEE (reference sequence). V was pared by 4 bases and J by 4 bases, with 12 bases between. CDR3 length: 15 amino acids. For the CDR3, the DNA is TGTGCCAGCAGCCCGCGACAGGATTATAATTCACCCCTCCACTTT. Translating gives CASSPRQDYNSPLHF.

The chain uses TRBV19 and TRBJ1-1; D remains unclear. The germline V and J ends were trimmed by 5 bases and 4 bases, with 14 bases remaining between them. This CDR3 is 14 amino acids long. Per germline, CDR1 LNHDA and CDR2 SQIVND (reference sequence). For the CDR3, the DNA is TGTGCCAGTAGTCCCCGATGGCCCAGCACTGAAGCTTTCTTT. As protein: CASSPRWPSTEAFF.

This clone was detected once. The rearrangement uses TRBV11-2 and TRBJ2-1, with D perhaps TRBD1 (6 bases). Germline V gives CDR1 SGHAT, CDR2 FQNNGV. Trimming removed 5 bases from V and 1 base from J, with 21 bases in between. The CDR3 is 18 amino acids. The CDR3 here is CASSPSTTGTLSYNEQFF. The CDR3, as DNA: TGTGCCAGCAGCCCGAGCACAACCGGGACATTGTCCTACAATGAGCAGTTCTTC.

V gene TRBV5-1 combines with J gene TRBJ2-1; D is ambiguous. Germline CDR1 SGHRS, CDR2 YFSETQ. V shed 3 bases and J shed 7 bases, with 14 bases lying between them. The CDR3 length is 14 residues. CDR3 coding DNA: TGCGCCAGCAGCTGGCACGGCCCCGGGAATGAGCAGTTCTTC. Amino acid sequence: CASSWHGPGNEQFF.

This clone was observed a few times. The chain joins TRBV28 to TRBJ2-1; TRBD2 might be the D (7 bases). V lost 5 bases and J 8 bases, leaving 13 bases between the germline ends. Germline V gives CDR1 MDHEN, CDR2 SYDVKM. The CDR3 is made up of 13 amino acids. The CDR3 region is CASSRGAFYEQFF. Here the CDR3 DNA reads TGTGCCAGCAGTCGGGGGGCCTTCTATGAGCAGTTCTTC.

In DNA, the CDR3 is TGTGCCAGCAGCTTAGGCTACGGACAGTACGACGAGCAGTACTTC. Amino acids: CASSLGYGQYDEQYF. This chain links TRBV7-8 with TRBJ2-7, with a tentative D call TRBD1 (6 bases). Between the trimmed V and J ends, which lost 1 base and 5 bases, there was a span of 15 bases. The CDR3 has 15 residues. CDR1 is SGHVS, CDR2 FQNEAQ, per germline. Filled out from reference TRBV7-8 and TRBJ2-7, the complete variable domain reads GAGVSQSPRYKVAKRGQDVALRCDPISGHVSLFWYQQALGQGPEFLTYFQNEAQLDKSGLPSDRFFAERPEGSVSTLKIQRTQQEDSAVYLCASSLGYGQYDEQYFGPGTRLTVT.